Below are 17 T cell receptor beta chains sequenced from a single sample in a study of vaccination effects on CD4 cells after COVID-19. Assay used: immunoSEQ multiplex PCR; TCRdb lists only in-frame clones, some missing. Counted here are 40,000 or so clones, more than 60% occurring once; the ten biggest clones make up 30% to 40%. Antigens for these TCRs are unknown. Antigen-specific CD4+ T cells were expanded (with viral peptide pools) by the ViraFEST assay ahead of sequencing. Subsequent to roughly 9 days of culture, CD4+ T cells were isolated. The individual was infected with SARS-CoV-2 between March and December 2020, as confirmed by PCR. Sample: CD4+ T cells from PBMCs cultured with a peptide pool, taken before COVID-19 vaccination. The receptor set was obtained from a human donor who had a prior SARS-CoV-2 infection.

This clone was counted a single time. J is TRBJ1-5 and V is TRBV19; unclear D gene. In germline, CDR1 is LNHDA, CDR2 SQIVND (reference sequence). This CDR3 has 14 amino acids. The V end was cut by 1 base, the J end by 2 bases, with 6 bases between. The CDR3 region is CASSIAARNQPQHF. The CDR3 nucleotides read TGTGCCAGTAGTATAGCGGCGCGCAATCAGCCCCAGCATTTT.

The genes are TRBV5-1 and TRBJ2-5; the match to TRBD1 covers 10 bases. In germline, CDR1 is SGHRS, CDR2 YFSETQ. Germline trimming cut 1 base from V and 5 bases from J; bases unmatched to any gene: 14. The CDR3 is 18 residues long. The chain's CDR3 is CASSLRFVGQGSLETQYF. The CDR3, as DNA: TGCGCCAGCAGCTTGAGATTCGTGGGACAGGGGAGTCTGGAGACCCAGTACTTC.

This sequence joins TRBV11-2 and TRBJ2-7, with no clear D. Germline lookup yields CDR1 SGHAT and CDR2 FQNNGV. V was shortened by 2 bases and J by 3 bases, with 11 bases between the two germline ends. The CDR3 length is 14 residues. As DNA, the CDR3 is TGTGCCAGCAGCTTATCGGGTGGCGTCTACGAGCAGTACTTC. Amino acid sequence: CASSLSGGVYEQYF.

The V gene is TRBV19, the J gene TRBJ1-5; the D is unclear. The CDR3 has 13 amino acids. Germline CDR1 is LNHDA and CDR2 is SQIVND (reference sequence). Trimming stripped 4 bases from V and 5 bases from J, with 9 bases between. The DNA for the CDR3 is TGTGCCAGTAGTAAAGGGCGAGATCAGCCCCAGCATTTT. Protein: CASSKGRDQPQHF.

The V call is TRBV11-3, the J call TRBJ2-1; D unresolved. V was shortened by 2 bases and J by 5 bases, with 13 bases between the two germline ends. The germline V gene encodes CDR1 SGHNT and CDR2 YENEEA. CDR3 length: 15 residues. This CDR3 reads CASSLSPVADNEQFF. CDR3 nucleotide sequence: TGTGCCAGCAGCTTATCCCCGGTCGCTGACAATGAGCAGTTCTTC.

This clone was picked up a small number of times. The chain is built from TRBV5-1 and TRBJ1-4; possibly TRBD1 for D (5 bases). CDR1 SGHRS and CDR2 YFSETQ come from the germline V gene. The CDR3 consists of 14 residues. Trimming stripped 7 bases from V and 2 bases from J, with 12 bases between. The DNA of the CDR3 is TGCGCCAGCCGCAGATCAGGGACTAATGAAAAACTGTTTTTT. Translation: CASRRSGTNEKLFF. Full variable domain (outside the CDR3, taken from reference TRBV5-1 and TRBJ1-4): KAGVTQTPRYLIKTRGQQVTLSCSPISGHRSVSWYQQTPGQGLQFLFEYFSETQRNKGNFPGRFSGRQFSNSRSEMNVSTLELGDSALYLCASRRSGTNEKLFFGSGTQLSVL.

This chain connects TRBV2 to TRBJ1-1; no reliable D call. Trimming cost V 6 bases and J 0 bases, with 8 bases left between them. CDR1 is SNHLY and CDR2 is FYNNEI in the germline V gene. This CDR3 has 13 amino acids. In DNA, the CDR3 is TGTGCCAGCAGCGTAAGCATGAACACTGAAGCTTTCTTT. Its translation: CASSVSMNTEAFF.

J is TRBJ1-3 and V is TRBV10-3; D is unresolved. Germline V gene lookup returns CDR1 ENHRY and CDR2 SYGVKD. V shed 0 bases and J shed 1 base, with 16 bases lying between them. The CDR3 is made up of 18 amino acids. The CDR3 reads CAISESLYPSASGNTIYF. Here the CDR3 DNA reads TGTGCCATCAGTGAGTCTTTGTACCCCTCAGCATCTGGAAACACCATATATTTT.

V and J are TRBV30 and TRBJ1-3; D gene ambiguous. CDR1 and CDR2 (germline): GTSNPN, SVGIG (reference sequence). The CDR3 covers 12 residues. Trimming pared 0 bases from V and 4 bases from J, leaving 4 bases between. CDR3 sequence reads: CAWSVSGNTIYF. Written as DNA, the CDR3 is TGTGCCTGGAGTGTATCCGGAAACACCATATATTTT.

The genes are TRBV7-9 and TRBJ1-5; D not resolved. The V end lost 1 base, the J end lost 7 bases, and 11 bases lay between the germline ends. In germline, CDR1 is SEHNR, CDR2 FQNEAQ (reference sequence). This CDR3 is 14 amino acids long. The CDR3 loop is CASSLDRTGQPQHF. For the CDR3, the DNA is TGTGCCAGCAGCTTAGATAGGACGGGCCAGCCCCAGCATTTT. Combining the CDR3 with reference TRBV7-9 and TRBJ1-5 gives the whole variable domain DTGVSQNPRHKITKRGQNVTFRCDPISEHNRLYWYRQTLGQGPEFLTYFQNEAQLEKSRLLSDRFSAERPKGSFSTLEIQRTEQGDSAMYLCASSLDRTGQPQHFGDGTRLSIL.

The chain links TRBV2 to TRBJ2-1, with D possibly being TRBD2 (6 bases). The V gene lost 2 bases and the J gene lost 2 bases, with 13 bases spanning the gap. In germline, CDR1 is SNHLY, CDR2 FYNNEI. CDR3 length: 16 residues. CDR3 region: CASSELGGGAYNEQFF. Here the CDR3 DNA reads TGTGCCAGCAGTGAATTGGGCGGAGGGGCCTACAATGAGCAGTTCTTC.

This chain connects TRBV6-6 to TRBJ1-2, with a tentative D call TRBD1 (6 bases). The germline V gene has CDR1 MNHNY and CDR2 SVGAGI (reference sequence). V gave up 2 bases and J gave up 4 bases, with 17 bases separating them. The CDR3 spans 16 residues. The CDR3 here is CASSYPGTPAGYGYTF. The DNA of the CDR3 is TGTGCCAGCAGTTACCCTGGGACACCGGCGGGCTATGGCTACACCTTC.

This clone occurred a few times. The chain joins TRBV7-2 to TRBJ1-5, with D perhaps matching TRBD1 (6 bases). The germline V gene encodes CDR1 SGHTA and CDR2 FQGNSA. The length of the CDR3 is 15 residues. V was trimmed by 4 bases and J by 4 bases, leaving 14 bases between them. In DNA form, the CDR3 reads TGTGCCAGCAGCTCCGGGACAAGGGAAAATCAGCCCCAGCATTTT. This translates into CASSSGTRENQPQHF. Full variable domain (missing parts from reference TRBV7-2 and TRBJ1-5): GAGVSQSPSNKVTEKGKDVELRCDPISGHTALYWYRQSLGQGLEFLIYFQGNSAPDKSGLPSDRFSAERTGGSVSTLTIQRTQQEDSAVYLCASSSGTRENQPQHFGDGTRLSIL.

Only one count was recorded for this clone. The chain is built from TRBV7-2 and TRBJ2-7; D is possibly TRBD1 (6 bases). Looked up from germline, CDR1 is SGHTA and CDR2 is FQGNSA. Trimming removed 4 bases from V and 2 bases from J, with 15 bases in between. This CDR3 contains 15 residues. DNA for the CDR3: TGTGCCAGCAGCTCCAGGGGAATCGGCACCTACGAGCAGTACTTC. It yields the protein CASSSRGIGTYEQYF. Supplemented by reference TRBV7-2 and TRBJ2-7, the full variable domain reads GAGVSQSPSNKVTEKGKDVELRCDPISGHTALYWYRQSLGQGLEFLIYFQGNSAPDKSGLPSDRFSAERTGGSVSTLTIQRTQQEDSAVYLCASSSRGIGTYEQYFGPGTRLTVT.

The chain has TRBV7-9 and TRBJ1-1; possibly TRBD1 for D (5 bases). Germline V CDR1 and CDR2: SEHNR, FQNEAQ (reference sequence). CDR3 length: 10 amino acids. V lost 7 bases, J lost 9 bases, and 9 bases lay in between. Here the CDR3 DNA reads TGTGCCAGCACGACAGACCAAGCTTTCTTT. Its protein is CASTTDQAFF.

This chain connects TRBV11-3 to TRBJ1-3, with TRBD1 matching over 8 bases. CDR1 is SGHNT, CDR2 YENEEA, per germline. The V segment lost 5 bases and the J segment 4 bases; nucleotides outside the gene matches: 1. The CDR3 totals 13 residues. The CDR3 here is CASSRQGGNTIYF. The CDR3 bases are TGTGCCAGCAGCCGACAGGGGGGAAACACCATATATTTT.

This clone has only a few counts. The V and J genes are TRBV28 and TRBJ2-7; 8 positions agree with TRBD2. The ends lost 7 bases at V and 6 bases at J; junction bases unmatched: 8. The CDR3 totals 13 residues. Germline V lookup: CDR1 MDHEN, CDR2 SYDVKM. The CDR3 sequence: CASTRGGTLEQYF. Written as DNA, the CDR3 is TGTGCCAGCACCCGCGGGGGGACCCTCGAGCAGTACTTC.